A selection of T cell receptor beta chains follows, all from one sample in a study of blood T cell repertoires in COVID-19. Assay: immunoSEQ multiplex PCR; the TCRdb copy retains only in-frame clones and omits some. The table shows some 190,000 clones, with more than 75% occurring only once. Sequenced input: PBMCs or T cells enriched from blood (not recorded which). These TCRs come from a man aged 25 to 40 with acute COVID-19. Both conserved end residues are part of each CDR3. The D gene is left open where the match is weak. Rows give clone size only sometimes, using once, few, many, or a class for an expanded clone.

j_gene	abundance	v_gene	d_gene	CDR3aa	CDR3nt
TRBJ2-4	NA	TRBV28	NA	CASSLEDRPKNIQYF	TGTGCCAGCAGTTTGGAGGATCGCCCTAAAAACATTCAGTACTTC
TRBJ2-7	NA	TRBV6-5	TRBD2	CASSRLAGAYEQYF	TGTGCCAGCAGTCGTCTAGCGGGGGCCTACGAGCAGTACTTC
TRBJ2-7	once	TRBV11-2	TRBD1	CASSFTGGEQYF	TGTGCCAGCAGCTTTACAGGGGGCGAGCAGTACTTC
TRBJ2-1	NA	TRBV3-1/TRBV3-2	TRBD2	CASRETSGSYNEQFF	TGTGCCAGCAGGGAGACTAGCGGCTCCTACAATGAGCAGTTCTTC
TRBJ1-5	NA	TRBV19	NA	CASNQDMDVTPQHF	TGTGCCAGTAACCAGGACATGGATGTTACCCCCCAGCATTTT
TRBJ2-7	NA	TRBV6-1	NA	CASSDARSATYEQYF	TGTGCCAGCAGTGACGCTAGGTCAGCGACCTACGAGCAGTACTTC
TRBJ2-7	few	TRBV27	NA	CASSPDIYEQYF	TGTGCCAGCAGTCCAGACATCTACGAGCAGTACTTC
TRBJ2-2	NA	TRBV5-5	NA	CASSSGVPANTGELFF	TGTGCCAGCAGCTCGGGGGTACCGGCGAACACCGGGGAGCTGTTTTTT
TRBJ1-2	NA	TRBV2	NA	CASSVPRPGTGYTF	TGTGCCAGCAGTGTACCACGGCCAGGAACTGGCTACACCTTC
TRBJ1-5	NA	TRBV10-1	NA	CAPWGMTGGNQPQHF	TGCGCCCCCTGGGGAATGACCGGGGGCAATCAGCCCCAGCATTTT
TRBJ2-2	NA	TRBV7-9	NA	CASSFMDKNTGELFF	TGTGCCAGCAGCTTTATGGACAAGAACACCGGGGAGCTGTTTTTT
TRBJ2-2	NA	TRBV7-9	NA	CASRVDSNTGELFF	TGTGCCAGCAGGGTTGACTCGAACACCGGGGAGCTGTTTTTT
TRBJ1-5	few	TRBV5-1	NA	CASSLEGDRPQHF	TGCGCCAGCAGCTTGGAGGGGGATCGGCCCCAGCATTTT
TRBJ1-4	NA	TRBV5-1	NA	CASSLGPEKLFF	TGCGCCAGCAGCTTGGGGCCCGAAAAACTGTTTTTT
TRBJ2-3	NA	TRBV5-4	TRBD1	CASSSGTGPISTDTQYF	TGTGCCAGCAGCTCCGGGACAGGGCCTATTAGCACAGATACGCAGTATTTT
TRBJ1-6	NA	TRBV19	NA	CASSIVGLDNSPLHF	TGTGCCAGTAGTATTGTCGGACTTGATAATTCACCCCTCCACTTT
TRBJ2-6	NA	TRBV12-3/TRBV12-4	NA	CASEWSGANVLTF	TGTGCCAGCGAGTGGTCTGGGGCCAACGTCCTGACTTTC
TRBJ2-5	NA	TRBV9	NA	CASSVEPTGETQYF	TGTGCCAGCAGCGTAGAACCCACCGGGGAGACCCAGTACTTC
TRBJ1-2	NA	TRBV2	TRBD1	CASYRGSGYTF	TGTGCCAGCTACAGGGGAAGTGGCTACACCTTC
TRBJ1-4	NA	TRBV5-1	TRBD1	CASSVPQGSNEKLFF	TGCGCCAGCAGCGTCCCACAGGGGTCTAATGAAAAACTGTTTTTT
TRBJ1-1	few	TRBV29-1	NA	CSVAAGPMNTEAFF	TGCAGCGTTGCCGCAGGGCCGATGAACACTGAAGCTTTCTTT
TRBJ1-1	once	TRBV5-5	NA	CASSSGHTNTEAFF	TGTGCCAGCAGCTCCGGACATACGAACACTGAAGCTTTCTTT
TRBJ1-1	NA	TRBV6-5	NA	CASKSTGSRTEAFF	TGTGCCAGCAAAAGCACAGGGAGTAGGACTGAAGCTTTCTTT
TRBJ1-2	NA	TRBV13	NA	CASSLVRAGLSDYYGYTF	TGTGCCAGCAGCTTAGTAAGAGCCGGTTTGTCAGACTACTATGGCTACACCTTC
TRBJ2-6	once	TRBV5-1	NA	CASSFWARAENSGANVLTF	TGCGCCAGCAGCTTTTGGGCGAGGGCCGAAAACTCTGGGGCCAACGTCCTGACTTTC
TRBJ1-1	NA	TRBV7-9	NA	CASSLEGASTEAFF	TGTGCCAGCAGCTTAGAAGGGGCTAGCACTGAAGCTTTCTTT
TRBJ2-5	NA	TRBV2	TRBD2	CASSVLAGARETQYF	TGTGCCAGCAGTGTCCTAGCGGGGGCCCGGGAGACCCAGTACTTC
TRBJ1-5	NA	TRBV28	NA	CASSITGAQHF	TGTGCCAGCAGTATCACAGGCGCCCAGCATTTT
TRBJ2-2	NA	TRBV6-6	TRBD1	CASSVTGGGGTGELFF	TGTGCCAGCAGTGTCACAGGGGGCGGGGGAACCGGGGAGCTGTTTTTT
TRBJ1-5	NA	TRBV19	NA	CATERRGVLQPQHF	TGTGCCACTGAACGACGGGGGGTCCTTCAGCCCCAGCATTTT
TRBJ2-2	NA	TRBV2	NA	CASSEFSTGELFF	TGTGCCAGCAGTGAATTCTCCACCGGGGAGCTGTTTTTT
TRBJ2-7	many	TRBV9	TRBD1	CASSSTGGNEQYF	TGTGCCAGCAGCTCGACAGGGGGCAACGAGCAGTACTTC
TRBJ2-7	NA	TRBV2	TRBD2	CAGRGYYYEQYF	TGTGCGGGGCGGGGGTACTACTACGAGCAGTACTTC
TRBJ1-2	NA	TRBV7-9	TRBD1	CASSSTQGNYGYTF	TGTGCCAGCAGCTCTACACAGGGGAACTATGGCTACACCTTC
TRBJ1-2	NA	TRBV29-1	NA	CSVDGSYNYGYTF	TGCAGCGTTGATGGCAGTTATAACTATGGCTACACCTTC
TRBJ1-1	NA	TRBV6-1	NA	CASSSSNKNTEAFF	TGTGCCAGCAGTTCTAGCAACAAGAACACTGAAGCTTTCTTT
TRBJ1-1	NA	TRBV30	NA	CAWSRGGTEAFF	TGTGCCTGGAGTAGGGGAGGCACTGAAGCTTTCTTT
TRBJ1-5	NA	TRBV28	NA	CASHSQGTNQPQHF	TGTGCCAGCCACTCTCAGGGGACCAATCAGCCCCAGCATTTT
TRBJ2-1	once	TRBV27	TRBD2	CASSRTSGAYNEQFF	TGTGCCAGCAGCCGTACTAGCGGGGCCTACAATGAGCAGTTCTTC
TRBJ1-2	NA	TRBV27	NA	CASSLAGNYGYTF	TGTGCCAGCAGTTTAGCGGGTAACTATGGCTACACCTTC
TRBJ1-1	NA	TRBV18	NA	CASSAGGETEAFF	TGTGCCAGCTCGGCGGGGGGGGAGACTGAAGCTTTCTTT
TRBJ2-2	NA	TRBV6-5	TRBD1	CASRGQGAVTGELFF	TGTGCCAGCAGGGGACAGGGGGCGGTCACCGGGGAGCTGTTTTTT
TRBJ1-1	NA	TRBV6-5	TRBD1	CASSYTEKRGQSEAFF	TGTGCCAGCAGTTACACCGAGAAGAGGGGGCAATCTGAAGCTTTCTTT
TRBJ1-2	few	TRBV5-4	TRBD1	CASSWDRGPRGYTF	TGTGCCAGCAGCTGGGACAGGGGACCTAGGGGCTACACCTTC
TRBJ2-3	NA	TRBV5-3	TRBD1	CASRTGETDTQYF	TGTGCCTCCCGGACAGGGGAAACAGATACGCAGTATTTT
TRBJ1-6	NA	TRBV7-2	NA	CASSPTLAGLGSPLHF	TGTGCCAGCAGCCCTACCCTGGCGGGGTTGGGATCACCCCTCCACTTT
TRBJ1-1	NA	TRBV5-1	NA	CASSLRGTNTEAFF	TGCGCCAGCAGCTTGAGGGGAACGAACACTGAAGCTTTCTTT
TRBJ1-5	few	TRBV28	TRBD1	CASSQQGARQPQHF	TGTGCCAGCAGCCAACAGGGGGCCCGTCAGCCCCAGCATTTT